This T cell receptor beta chain is from a study of blood T cell repertoires in COVID-19. In the study's own analysis: For nucleated cells, counts were estimated from reference gene primer amplification. Clones were sequenced by immunoSEQ multiplex PCR, and TCRdb holds only the in-frame ones, with some missing. V and J calls and clone size follow that table, whereas D and trimming were derived from the DNA. The top ten clones hold approximately 4% of a sample with approximately 290,000 clones, roughly 85% of them seen once. There are 18 residues in the CDR3. Losses at the gene ends were 2 bases for V and 2 bases for J; bases not matched to a gene: 7. Germline CDR1 and CDR2: WNHNN and SYGVQD (reference sequence).

This TCR was sampled from a woman in her twenties or thirties who had recovered from COVID-19. The chain uses TRBV10-1 and TRBJ2-3; the match to TRBD2 covers 13 bases. Sequencing was done on a sample of PBMCs or T cells enriched from blood (not recorded which). The DNA for the CDR3 is TGCGCCAGCAGTGAGCCCGGACTAGCGGGAGACTACACAGATACGCAGTATTTT. This codes for CASSEPGLAGDYTDTQYF.